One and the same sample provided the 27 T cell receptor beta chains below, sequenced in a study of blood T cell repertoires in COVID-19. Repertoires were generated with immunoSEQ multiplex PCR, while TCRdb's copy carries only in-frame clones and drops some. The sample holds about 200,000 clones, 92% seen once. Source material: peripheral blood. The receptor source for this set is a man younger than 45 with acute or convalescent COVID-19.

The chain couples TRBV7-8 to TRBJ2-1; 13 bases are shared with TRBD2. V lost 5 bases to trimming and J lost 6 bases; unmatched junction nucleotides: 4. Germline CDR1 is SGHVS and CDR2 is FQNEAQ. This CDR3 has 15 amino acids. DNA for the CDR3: TGTGCCAGCAGCCCCGGACTAGCGGGAGTCAATGAGCAGTTCTTC. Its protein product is CASSPGLAGVNEQFF.

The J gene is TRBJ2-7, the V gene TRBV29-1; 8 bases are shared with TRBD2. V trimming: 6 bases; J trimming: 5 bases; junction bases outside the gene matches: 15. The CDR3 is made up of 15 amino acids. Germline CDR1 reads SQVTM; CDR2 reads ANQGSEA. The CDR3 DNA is TGCAGCGTCCAACCCTTTGGCGGGAGGTACCACGAGCAGTACTTC. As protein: CSVQPFGGRYHEQYF.

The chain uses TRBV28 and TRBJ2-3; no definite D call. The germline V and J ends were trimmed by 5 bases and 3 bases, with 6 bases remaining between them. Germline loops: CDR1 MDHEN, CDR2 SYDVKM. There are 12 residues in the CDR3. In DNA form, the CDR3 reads TGTGCCAGCAGTCTACCTACAGATACGCAGTATTTT. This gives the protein CASSLPTDTQYF.

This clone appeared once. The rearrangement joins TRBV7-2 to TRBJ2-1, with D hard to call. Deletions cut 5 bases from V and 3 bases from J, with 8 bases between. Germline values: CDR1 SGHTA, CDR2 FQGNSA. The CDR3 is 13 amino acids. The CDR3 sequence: CASSRLGYNEQFF. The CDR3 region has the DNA TGTGCCAGCAGCCGACTGGGCTACAATGAGCAGTTCTTC.

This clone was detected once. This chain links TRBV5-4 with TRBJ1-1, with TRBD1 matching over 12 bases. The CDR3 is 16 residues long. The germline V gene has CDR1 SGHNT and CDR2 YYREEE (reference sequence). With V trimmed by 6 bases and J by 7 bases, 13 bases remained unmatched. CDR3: CASTMDSGQGANEAFF. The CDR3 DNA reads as TGTGCCAGCACCATGGATTCGGGACAGGGGGCGAATGAAGCTTTCTTT.

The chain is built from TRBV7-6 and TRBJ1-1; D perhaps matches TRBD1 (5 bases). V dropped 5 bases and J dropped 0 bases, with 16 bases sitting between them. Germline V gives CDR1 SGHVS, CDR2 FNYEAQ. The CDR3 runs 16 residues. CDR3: CASSHLLGGMNTEAFF. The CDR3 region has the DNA TGTGCCAGCAGCCATCTTTTGGGGGGGATGAACACTGAAGCTTTCTTT.

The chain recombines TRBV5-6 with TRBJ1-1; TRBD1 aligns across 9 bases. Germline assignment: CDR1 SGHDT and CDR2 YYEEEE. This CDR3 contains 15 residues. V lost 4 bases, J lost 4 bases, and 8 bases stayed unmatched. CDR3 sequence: CASSPRDRVSTEAFF. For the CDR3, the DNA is TGTGCCAGCAGCCCCCGGGACAGGGTCAGCACTGAAGCTTTCTTT.

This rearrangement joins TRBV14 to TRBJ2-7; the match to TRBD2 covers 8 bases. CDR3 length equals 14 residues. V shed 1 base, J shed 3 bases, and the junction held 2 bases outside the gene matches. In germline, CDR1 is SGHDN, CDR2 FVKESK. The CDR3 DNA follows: TGTGCCAGCAGCCAAGCAGCGGGGGACTACGAGCAGTACTTC. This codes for CASSQAAGDYEQYF.

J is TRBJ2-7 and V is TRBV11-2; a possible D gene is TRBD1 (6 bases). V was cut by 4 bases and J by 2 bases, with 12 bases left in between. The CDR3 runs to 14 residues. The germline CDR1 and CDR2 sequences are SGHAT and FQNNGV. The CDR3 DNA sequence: TGTGCCAGCAGCTATGACAGGTACGCCTACGAGCAGTACTTC. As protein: CASSYDRYAYEQYF.

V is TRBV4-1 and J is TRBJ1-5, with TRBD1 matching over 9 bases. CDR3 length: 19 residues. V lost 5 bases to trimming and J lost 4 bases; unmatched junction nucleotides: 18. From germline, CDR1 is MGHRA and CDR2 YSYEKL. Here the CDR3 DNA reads TGCGCCAGCAGCTCAAGAAATTATCCGGAAGACAGGGGGAATCAGCCCCAGCATTTT. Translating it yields CASSSRNYPEDRGNQPQHF.

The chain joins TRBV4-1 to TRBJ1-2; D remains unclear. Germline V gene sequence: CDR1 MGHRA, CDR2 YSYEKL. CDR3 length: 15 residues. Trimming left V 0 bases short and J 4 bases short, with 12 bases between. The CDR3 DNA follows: TGCGCCAGCAGCCAAGATTATCGGAGTCTCTATGGCTACACCTTC. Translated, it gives CASSQDYRSLYGYTF.

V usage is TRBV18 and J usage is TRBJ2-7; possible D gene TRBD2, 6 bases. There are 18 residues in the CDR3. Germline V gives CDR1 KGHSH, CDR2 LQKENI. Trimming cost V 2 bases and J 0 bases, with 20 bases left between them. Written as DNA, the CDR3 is TGTGCCAGCTCACCAAACCGGGTAGAAGCGGGCCTCTCCTACGAGCAGTACTTC. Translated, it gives CASSPNRVEAGLSYEQYF. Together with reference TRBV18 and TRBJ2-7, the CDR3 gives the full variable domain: NAGVMQNPRHLVRRRGQEARLRCSPMKGHSHVYWYRQLPEEGLKFMVYLQKENIIDESGMPKERFSAEFPKEGPSILRIQQVVRGDSAAYFCASSPNRVEAGLSYEQYFGPGTRLTVT.

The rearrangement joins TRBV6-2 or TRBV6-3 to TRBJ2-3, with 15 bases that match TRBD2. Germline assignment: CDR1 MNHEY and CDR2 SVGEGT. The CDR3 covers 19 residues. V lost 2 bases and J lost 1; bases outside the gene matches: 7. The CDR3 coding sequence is TGTGCCAGCAGTTACCGTGGGACTAGCGGGGGGTCGCGCACAGATACGCAGTATTTT. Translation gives CASSYRGTSGGSRTDTQYF.

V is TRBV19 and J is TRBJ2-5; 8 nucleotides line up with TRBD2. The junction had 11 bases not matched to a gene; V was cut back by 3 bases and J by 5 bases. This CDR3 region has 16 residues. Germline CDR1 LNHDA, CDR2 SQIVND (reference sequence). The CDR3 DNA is TGTGCCAGTAGTATGGCCCACGGGACTAGGGTCGAGACCCAGTACTTC. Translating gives CASSMAHGTRVETQYF.

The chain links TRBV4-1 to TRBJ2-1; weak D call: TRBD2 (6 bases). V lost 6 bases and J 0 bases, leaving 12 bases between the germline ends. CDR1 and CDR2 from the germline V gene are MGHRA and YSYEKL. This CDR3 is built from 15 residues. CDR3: CASSSGLISYNEQFF. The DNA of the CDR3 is TGCGCCAGCAGTTCGGGACTTATCTCCTACAATGAGCAGTTCTTC.

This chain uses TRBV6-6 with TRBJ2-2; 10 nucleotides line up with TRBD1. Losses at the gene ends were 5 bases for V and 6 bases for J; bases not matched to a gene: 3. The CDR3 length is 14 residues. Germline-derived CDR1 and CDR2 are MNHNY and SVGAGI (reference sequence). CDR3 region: CASSTTGGSGELFF. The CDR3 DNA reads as TGTGCCAGCAGTACGACAGGGGGCTCCGGGGAGCTGTTTTTT.

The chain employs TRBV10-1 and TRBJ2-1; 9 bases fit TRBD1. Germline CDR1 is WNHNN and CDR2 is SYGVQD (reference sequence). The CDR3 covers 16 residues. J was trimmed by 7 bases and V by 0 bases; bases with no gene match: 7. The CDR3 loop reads CASSESWDRERNEQFF. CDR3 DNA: TGCGCCAGCAGTGAGTCTTGGGACAGGGAAAGGAATGAGCAGTTCTTC.

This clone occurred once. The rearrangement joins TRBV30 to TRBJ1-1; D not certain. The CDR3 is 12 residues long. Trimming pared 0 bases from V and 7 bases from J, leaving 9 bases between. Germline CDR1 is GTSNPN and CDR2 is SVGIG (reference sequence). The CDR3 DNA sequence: TGTGCCTGGAGTGTACTCACCGGTGAAGCTTTCTTT. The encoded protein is CAWSVLTGEAFF.

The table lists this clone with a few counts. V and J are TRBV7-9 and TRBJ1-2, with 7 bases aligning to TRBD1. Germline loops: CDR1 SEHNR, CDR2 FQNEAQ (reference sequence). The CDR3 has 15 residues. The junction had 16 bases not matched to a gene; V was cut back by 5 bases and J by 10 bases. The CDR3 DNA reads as TGTGCCAGCAGCCCCCTACAAGGGGGCGCCAACACCTACACCTTC. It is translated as CASSPLQGGANTYTF.

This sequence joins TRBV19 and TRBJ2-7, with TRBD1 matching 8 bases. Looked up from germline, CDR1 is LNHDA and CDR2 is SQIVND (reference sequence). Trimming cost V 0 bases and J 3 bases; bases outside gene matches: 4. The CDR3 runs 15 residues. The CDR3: CASSIDGQGYYEQYF. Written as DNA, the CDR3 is TGTGCCAGTAGTATAGACGGACAGGGATACTACGAGCAGTACTTC.

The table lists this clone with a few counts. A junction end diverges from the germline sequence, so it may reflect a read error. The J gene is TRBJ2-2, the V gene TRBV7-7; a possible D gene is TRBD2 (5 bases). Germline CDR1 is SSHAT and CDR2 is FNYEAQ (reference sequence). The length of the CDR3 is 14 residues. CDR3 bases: TGTGCTAGCAGTCCCGACTCGGGATCCGGGGAGCTGTTTTTT. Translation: CASSPDSGSGELFF.

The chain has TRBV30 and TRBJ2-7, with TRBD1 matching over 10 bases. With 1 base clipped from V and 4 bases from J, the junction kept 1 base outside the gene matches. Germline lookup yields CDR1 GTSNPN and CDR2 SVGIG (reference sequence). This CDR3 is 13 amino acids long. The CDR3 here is CAWSEDRGYEQYF. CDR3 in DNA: TGTGCCTGGAGTGAGGACAGGGGGTACGAGCAGTACTTC. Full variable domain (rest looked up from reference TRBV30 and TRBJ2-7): SQTIHQWPATLVQPVGSPLSLECTVEGTSNPNLYWYRQAAGRGLQLLFYSVGIGQISSEVPQNLSASRPQDRQFILSSKKLLLSDSGFYLCAWSEDRGYEQYFGPGTRLTVT.

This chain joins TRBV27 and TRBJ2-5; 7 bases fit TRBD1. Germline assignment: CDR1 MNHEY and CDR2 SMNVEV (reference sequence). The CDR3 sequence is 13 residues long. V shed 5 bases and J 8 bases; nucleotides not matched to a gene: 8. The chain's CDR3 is CASSPGTAQTQYF. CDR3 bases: TGTGCCAGCAGTCCGGGGACAGCTCAAACCCAGTACTTC.

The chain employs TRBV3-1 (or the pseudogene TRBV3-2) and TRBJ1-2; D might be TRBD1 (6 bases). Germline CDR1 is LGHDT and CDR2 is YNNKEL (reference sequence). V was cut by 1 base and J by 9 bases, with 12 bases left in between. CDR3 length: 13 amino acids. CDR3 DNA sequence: TGTGCCAGCAGCCAAGGTACAGGGCGAAGCTACACCTTC. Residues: CASSQGTGRSYTF.

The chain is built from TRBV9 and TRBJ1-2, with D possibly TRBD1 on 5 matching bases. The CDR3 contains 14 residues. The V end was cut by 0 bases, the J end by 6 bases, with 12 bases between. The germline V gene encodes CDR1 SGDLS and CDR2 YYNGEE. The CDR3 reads CASSVVGQGHGYTF. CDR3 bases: TGTGCCAGCAGCGTAGTCGGCCAGGGCCATGGCTACACCTTC.

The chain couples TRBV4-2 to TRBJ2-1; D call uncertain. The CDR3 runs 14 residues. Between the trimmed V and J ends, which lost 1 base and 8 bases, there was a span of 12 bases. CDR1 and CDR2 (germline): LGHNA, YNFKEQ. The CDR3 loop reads CASSQAPEIDEQFF. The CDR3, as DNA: TGTGCCAGCAGCCAAGCCCCTGAGATCGATGAGCAGTTCTTC.

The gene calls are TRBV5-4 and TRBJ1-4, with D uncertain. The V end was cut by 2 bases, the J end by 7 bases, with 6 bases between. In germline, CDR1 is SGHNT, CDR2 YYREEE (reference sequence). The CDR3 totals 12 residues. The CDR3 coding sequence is TGTGCCAGCAGCTTCAACAGTGAAAAACTGTTTTTT. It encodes CASSFNSEKLFF.